One sample yielded the 26 T cell receptor beta chains listed below, sequenced in a study of T-cell memory formation after mild COVID-19. TCRdb passed the 5' RACE reads through MiXCR, listing each CDR3 protein once. Of 180,000 or so distinct CDR3 sequences in the sample, 11% are singletons; the top ten hold about 3.5%. Sequenced: PBMCs or a T cell subset sorted from them (not recorded which). The source of these receptors is a man in his late teens or twenties who had mild COVID-19 (a few samples of this study predate the infection). Cell type and time point are not known.

This clonotype has more than one count but fewer than ten. The V and J genes are TRBV5-4 and TRBJ2-2; D is unclear. The ends were cut back, 4 bases at V and 7 bases at J, with 8 bases in the middle. Germline CDR1 is SGHNT and CDR2 is YYREEE (reference sequence). The CDR3 sequence is 12 residues long. CDR3 region: CASSTWDGELFF. CDR3 sequence (DNA): TGTGCCAGCAGCACTTGGGACGGGGAGCTGTTTTTT.

This clonotype was recorded many times. The rearrangement uses TRBV5-4 and TRBJ2-1; D gene unclear. This CDR3 is built from 12 residues. Germline CDR1 reads SGHNT; CDR2 reads YYREEE (reference sequence). Trimming shortened V by 0 bases and J by 7 bases, and 5 bases separated the two germline ends. CDR3 sequence reads: CASSLVANEQFF. The DNA of the CDR3 is TGTGCCAGCAGCTTGGTGGCGAATGAGCAGTTCTTC.

The chain joins TRBV4-1 to TRBJ1-3, with D possibly TRBD1 on 5 matching bases. The CDR3 extends over 17 amino acids. The germline V gene has CDR1 MGHRA and CDR2 YSYEKL. V was cut by 1 base and J by 8 bases, with 21 bases left in between. The CDR3 is CASSQAVGVRVWDTIYF. The CDR3 DNA is TGCGCCAGCAGCCAAGCCGTCGGAGTCAGGGTATGGGACACCATATATTTT.

This clonotype was picked up one time. This sequence joins TRBV7-2 and TRBJ1-2; D is unclear. This CDR3 is 14 amino acids long. The germline V gene has CDR1 SGHTA and CDR2 FQGNSA. V lost 5 bases and J lost 4, with 14 bases in between. CDR3 amino acids: CASSQGGSAYGYTF. In nucleotides, the CDR3 is TGTGCCAGCAGCCAAGGAGGCAGCGCCTATGGCTACACCTTC.

V usage is TRBV20-1 and J usage is TRBJ1-2; 7 bases map to TRBD1. J lost 4 bases, V lost 4 bases, and 3 bases had no gene match. This CDR3 has 12 amino acids. CDR1 DFQATT and CDR2 SNEGSKA come from the germline V gene (reference sequence). In DNA, the CDR3 is TGCAGTGCTACGGGACAGACCTATGGCTACACCTTC. Encoded protein: CSATGQTYGYTF.

This chain joins TRBV7-3 and TRBJ2-3; TRBD2 matches 8 bases. Per the germline V gene, CDR1 is SGHTA and CDR2 is FQGTGA. The V and J ends lost 1 base and 2 bases, in that order; junction bases with no gene match: 5. The CDR3 covers 16 residues. The CDR3 nucleotides read TGTGCCAGCAGCTTAAGCGGGGGGTTCCACACAGATACGCAGTATTTT. It yields the protein CASSLSGGFHTDTQYF.

The CDR3 DNA follows: TGTGCCAGCTCAGCGGGACCTTGGGGTCCTGAAGCTTTCTTT. Protein product: CASSAGPWGPEAFF. The gene calls are TRBV18 and TRBJ1-1; weak D call: TRBD1 (5 bases). Trimming shortened V by 5 bases and J by 6 bases, and 16 bases separated the two germline ends. CDR1 is KGHSH and CDR2 is LQKENI in the germline V gene. This CDR3 contains 14 residues.

This clonotype was counted only a few times. This chain links TRBV7-2 with TRBJ2-3; no definite D call. Germline lookup yields CDR1 SGHTA and CDR2 FQGNSA. V lost 3 bases and J lost 3, with 10 bases in between. CDR3 size: 14 residues. In DNA form, the CDR3 reads TGTGCCAGCAGCTTGACTTCCCTGACAGATACGCAGTATTTT. Its translation: CASSLTSLTDTQYF.

This clonotype was seen a handful of times. V is TRBV4-3 and J is TRBJ1-1; D remains unclear. With 4 bases removed from V and 4 bases from J, the gap between germline ends came to 13 bases. Germline V gene lookup returns CDR1 LGHNA and CDR2 YSLEER. The length of the CDR3 is 14 residues. CDR3: CASSPAGLPTEAFF. Written as DNA, the CDR3 is TGCGCCAGCAGCCCGGCGGGCCTGCCCACTGAAGCTTTCTTT.

This rearrangement joins TRBV20-1 to TRBJ2-7, with TRBD1 matching over 8 bases. The CDR3 runs to 12 residues. J lost 4 bases, V lost 6 bases, and 5 bases had no gene match. Germline V gene data show CDR1 as DFQATT and CDR2 as SNEGSKA (reference sequence). The CDR3 loop is CSATGDGYEQYF. In DNA form, the CDR3 reads TGCAGTGCGACAGGGGATGGGTACGAGCAGTACTTC.

There are a few counts of this clonotype. The rearrangement uses TRBV5-1 and TRBJ2-5; perhaps TRBD2 as D (6 bases). Trimming took 1 base from V and 4 from J, leaving 11 bases between them. Germline-derived CDR1 and CDR2 are SGHRS and YFSETQ. There are 14 residues in the CDR3. Here the CDR3 reads CASSLKLGGETQYF. The CDR3 DNA reads TGCGCCAGCAGCTTGAAGCTGGGGGGAGAGACCCAGTACTTC.

There are a few counts of this clonotype. The chain recombines TRBV6-6 with TRBJ1-1; D unresolved. Trimming shortened V by 2 bases and J by 1 base, and 8 bases separated the two germline ends. The CDR3 has 14 residues. From germline, CDR1 is MNHNY and CDR2 SVGAGI (reference sequence). CDR3 DNA: TGTGCCAGCAGTTACCAGCTTCCGAACACTGAAGCTTTCTTT. It yields the protein CASSYQLPNTEAFF.

V gene TRBV29-1 combines with J gene TRBJ2-7; D is unresolved. Trimming took off 8 bases at V and 3 bases at J, with 17 bases between the two ends. The length of the CDR3 is 13 residues. Germline V gene lookup returns CDR1 SQVTM and CDR2 ANQGSEA. The chain's CDR3 is CSPTGKSGYEQYV. CDR3 coding DNA: TGCAGCCCCACGGGCAAATCGGGCTACGAGCAGTACGTC.

J is TRBJ1-2 and V is TRBV5-1; 11 bases are shared with TRBD1. Trimming removed 4 bases from V and 8 bases from J; junction bases left unmatched: 10. Germline CDR1 is SGHRS and CDR2 is YFSETQ. The CDR3 length is 15 residues. The CDR3 DNA reads TGCGCCAGCAGCCCCCGGAAGGACAGGGGGCTAGGCTACACCTTC. It encodes CASSPRKDRGLGYTF.

The chain couples TRBV20-1 to TRBJ1-3, with no clear D. The CDR3 loop spans 15 amino acids. The V gene's germline CDR1 is DFQATT and CDR2 SNEGSKA (reference sequence). V was trimmed by 3 bases and J by 2 bases, leaving 14 bases between them. CDR3 sequence reads: CSASPSAAAGNTIYF. The CDR3 nucleotides read TGCAGTGCTAGTCCCTCGGCAGCTGCTGGAAACACCATATATTTT.

This clonotype turned up a few times. The rearrangement uses TRBV5-5 and TRBJ2-4, with D tentatively TRBD1 (5 bases). The germline gives CDR1 SGHKS, CDR2 YYEKEE (reference sequence). V was pared by 1 base and J by 8 bases, with 16 bases between. This CDR3 spans 15 amino acids. CDR3 residues: CASSLLGQGLDIQYF. The CDR3 region has the DNA TGTGCCAGCAGCTTGCTCGGGCAGGGTCTAGACATTCAGTACTTC.

This rearrangement joins TRBV12-3 or TRBV12-4 to TRBJ1-5; 7 nucleotides align to TRBD1. This CDR3 has 14 amino acids. The V segment lost 6 bases and the J segment 6 bases; nucleotides outside the gene matches: 8. CDR3 residues: CASRQTGIGQPQHF. CDR3 sequence (DNA): TGTGCCAGCAGACAGACAGGGATCGGTCAGCCCCAGCATTTT.

V is TRBV24-1 and J is TRBJ2-2; D is possibly TRBD2 (6 bases). CDR3 length: 11 amino acids. Germline V CDR1 and CDR2: KGHDR, SFDVKD. V was clipped by 11 bases and J by 5 bases, with 8 bases between them. DNA for the CDR3: TGTGCCATCGGAGGGACCGGGGAGCTGTTTTTT. Residues: CAIGGTGELFF.

This clonotype was counted a few times. The rearrangement links TRBV2 to TRBJ1-4; D is undetermined. Trimming took 8 bases from V and 4 from J, leaving 11 bases between them. The germline V gene encodes CDR1 SNHLY and CDR2 FYNNEI. The CDR3 length is 13 residues. This CDR3 is CASLPDGNEKLFF. The CDR3 region has the DNA TGTGCCAGCCTCCCGGACGGTAATGAAAAACTGTTTTTT.

This clonotype was seen many times. V gene TRBV5-1 combines with J gene TRBJ1-1; 9 bases are a match to TRBD1. The CDR3 sequence is 13 residues long. Germline lookup yields CDR1 SGHRS and CDR2 YFSETQ. Trimming cost V 4 bases and J 7 bases; bases outside gene matches: 5. This CDR3 is CASSPQGAGEAFF. Here the CDR3 DNA reads TGCGCCAGCAGCCCACAGGGGGCCGGTGAAGCTTTCTTT. The full variable domain, rest sourced from reference TRBV5-1 and TRBJ1-1, is KAGVTQTPRYLIKTRGQQVTLSCSPISGHRSVSWYQQTPGQGLQFLFEYFSETQRNKGNFPGRFSGRQFSNSRSEMNVSTLELGDSALYLCASSPQGAGEAFFGQGTRLTVV.

The J gene is TRBJ2-2, the V gene TRBV20-1, with 9 bases aligning to TRBD1. Germline CDR1 and CDR2: DFQATT and SNEGSKA (reference sequence). Losses at the gene ends were 0 bases for V and 0 bases for J; bases not matched to a gene: 8. The CDR3 is made up of 18 amino acids. This CDR3 reads CSARDGTGGPSNTGELFF. The CDR3 bases are TGCAGTGCTAGAGATGGAACAGGGGGCCCATCGAACACCGGGGAGCTGTTTTTT.

The CDR3 DNA is TGCAGTGCTAGGGGCGCAGGGAATAATTCACCCCTCCACTTT. It codes for CSARGAGNNSPLHF. The V and J genes are TRBV20-1 and TRBJ1-6, with D possibly matching TRBD1 (5 bases). V shed 3 bases and J shed 5 bases, with 11 bases lying between them. This CDR3 has 14 amino acids. Germline-derived CDR1 and CDR2 are DFQATT and SNEGSKA (reference sequence).

In this sample, this clonotype turned up a few times. The chain recombines TRBV4-3 with TRBJ2-5; maybe TRBD2 (6 bases). Germline V gene sequence: CDR1 LGHNA, CDR2 YSLEER. CDR3 length: 15 residues. V lost 2 bases and J 2 bases, leaving 12 bases between the germline ends. The CDR3 spells CASSQLPGVQETQYF. CDR3 nucleotide sequence: TGCGCCAGCAGCCAACTGCCGGGAGTTCAAGAGACCCAGTACTTC.

The rearrangement links TRBV7-2 to TRBJ2-2; a possible D gene is TRBD1 (5 bases). Germline CDR1 reads SGHTA; CDR2 reads FQGNSA. This CDR3 has 14 amino acids. V gave up 2 bases and J gave up 6 bases, with 10 bases separating them. DNA of the CDR3: TGTGCCAGCAGCTTACAGGGTACCCCCGGGGAGCTGTTTTTT. It is translated as CASSLQGTPGELFF.

The table lists this clonotype with a few counts. The chain carries TRBV4-3 and TRBJ1-3, with D perhaps matching TRBD1 (5 bases). CDR3 length equals 14 residues. Per the germline V gene, CDR1 is LGHNA and CDR2 is YSLEER. V lost 6 bases and J 1 base, leaving 10 bases between the germline ends. CDR3 bases: TGCGCCAGCAGTTCCGGGGGGTCTGGAAACACCATATATTTT. The encoded protein is CASSSGGSGNTIYF.

This clonotype was counted ten times or more. Here the CDR3 DNA reads TGTGCCAGCAGCGTAGGTGGGACAGGGTCGTACGAGCAGTACTTC. Amino acids: CASSVGGTGSYEQYF. The chain links TRBV9 to TRBJ2-7; 9 nucleotides line up with TRBD1. Germline-derived CDR1 and CDR2 are SGDLS and YYNGEE. The CDR3 is 15 amino acids. V was clipped by 0 bases and J by 4 bases; unmatched bases: 5. The whole variable domain, remainder taken from reference TRBV9 and TRBJ2-7, is DSGVTQTPKHLITATGQRVTLRCSPRSGDLSVYWYQQSLDQGLQFLIQYYNGEERAKGNILERFSAQQFPDLHSELNLSSLELGDSALYFCASSVGGTGSYEQYFGPGTRLTVT.